This T cell receptor (beta chain) is drawn from a study of shared clonotypes between healthy human individuals. Using immunoSEQ multiplex PCR, the repertoire was profiled, and TCRdb retains in-frame clones only, with some absent. The sample shows 550,000 to 650,000 clones, approximately 96% of them seen only once. The naive CD8 fraction comprised CD45RO-negative cells positively selected for CCR7 and excluded terminally differentiated effector memory CD45RA+ cells. Donors, without exception, were Caucasian adults residing in Nashville, Tennessee. CDR1 and CDR2 from the germline V gene are SGHDT and YYEEEE. Trimming removed 2 bases from V and 5 bases from J; junction bases left unmatched: 6. CDR3 length: 16 amino acids. Notes on this clone: Its target is unknown.

General study results and limits: Among a handful of donors, approximately 5% of naive CD4 clonotypes were found in common.

This sequence originates from a woman in her 30s in good health. The rearrangement uses TRBV5-6 and TRBJ2-3; 12 nucleotides line up with TRBD2. The sample consisted of naive CD8+ T cells sorted from blood. CDR3 nucleotides: TGTGCCAGCAGCTTAAGACTAGCGGGAGTCATAGATACGCAGTATTTT. It yields the protein CASSLRLAGVIDTQYF.